The rows below give T cell receptor beta chains drawn from one sample of a study of cytomegalovirus exposure and HLA in healthy donors. Clones were sequenced by immunoSEQ multiplex PCR, and TCRdb holds only the in-frame ones, with some missing. The sample includes under 170,000 clones, more than 75% of them seen just once. Input material: PBMCs. The receptors were sampled from a human donor in good health. CDR3s include the opening cysteine and the closing phenylalanine or tryptophan. The D gene is left open where the match is weak. Clone size appears in some rows only: once, few, many, or a class for an expanded clone.

clone_size: -; d_call: TRBD2; v_call: TRBV2; j_call: TRBJ2-3; cdr3_aa: CASRTSGTDTQYF; cdr3_nt: TGTGCCAGCAGGACTAGCGGCACAGATACGCAGTATTTT
clone_size: -; d_call: -; v_call: TRBV6-6; j_call: TRBJ2-1; cdr3_aa: CASSGGGESDEQFF; cdr3_nt: TGTGCCAGCAGTGGAGGGGGGGAGAGCGATGAGCAGTTCTTC
clone_size: few; d_call: -; v_call: TRBV25-1; j_call: TRBJ1-2; cdr3_aa: CASSAHGRDGYTF; cdr3_nt: TGTGCCAGCAGTGCCCATGGGCGGGATGGCTACACCTTC
clone_size: once; d_call: -; v_call: TRBV28; j_call: TRBJ1-1; cdr3_aa: CASSLLIIQGLRDTEAFF; cdr3_nt: TGTGCCAGCAGTTTATTAATAATCCAGGGTCTTAGGGACACTGAAGCTTTCTTT
clone_size: -; d_call: -; v_call: TRBV30; j_call: TRBJ1-1; cdr3_aa: CAYRPGTMNTEAFF; cdr3_nt: TGTGCCTACCGCCCCGGGACAATGAACACTGAAGCTTTCTTT
clone_size: -; d_call: -; v_call: TRBV7-8; j_call: TRBJ2-7; cdr3_aa: CASSYQATEVLYYEQYF; cdr3_nt: TGTGCCAGCAGCTACCAGGCCACGGAGGTGCTTTACTACGAGCAGTACTTC
clone_size: -; d_call: -; v_call: TRBV9; j_call: TRBJ2-2; cdr3_aa: CASSVAPKRGGRDTGELFF; cdr3_nt: TGTGCCAGCAGCGTAGCCCCTAAAAGGGGGGGTCGTGACACCGGGGAGCTGTTTTTT
clone_size: -; d_call: -; v_call: TRBV6-1; j_call: TRBJ1-1; cdr3_aa: CASSVRNTEAFF; cdr3_nt: TGTGCCAGCAGTGTGAGGAACACTGAAGCTTTCTTT
clone_size: -; d_call: -; v_call: TRBV28; j_call: TRBJ1-4; cdr3_aa: CASSVIHSGIPTTNEKLFF; cdr3_nt: TGTGCCAGCAGTGTAATACACTCAGGAATTCCCACAACTAATGAAAAACTGTTTTTT
clone_size: -; d_call: -; v_call: TRBV5-5; j_call: TRBJ2-7; cdr3_aa: CASSLAPNYEQYF; cdr3_nt: TGTGCCAGCAGCTTGGCTCCTAACTACGAGCAGTACTTC
clone_size: -; d_call: TRBD2; v_call: TRBV2; j_call: TRBJ2-1; cdr3_aa: CASSAGLAGPNEQFF; cdr3_nt: TGTGCCAGCAGTGCCGGACTAGCGGGACCCAATGAGCAGTTCTTC
clone_size: -; d_call: TRBD2; v_call: TRBV7-3; j_call: TRBJ2-6; cdr3_aa: CASKSGSSGANVLTF; cdr3_nt: TGTGCCAGCAAGAGCGGGAGTAGTGGGGCCAACGTCCTGACTTTC
clone_size: -; d_call: TRBD2; v_call: TRBV7-9; j_call: TRBJ2-1; cdr3_aa: CASSYSSGGTNNEQFF; cdr3_nt: TGTGCCAGCAGTTATTCTAGCGGGGGGACAAACAATGAGCAGTTCTTC
clone_size: -; d_call: -; v_call: TRBV30; j_call: TRBJ1-5; cdr3_aa: CAWRAGRDPQHF; cdr3_nt: TGTGCCTGGAGGGCCGGGAGGGACCCCCAGCATTTT
clone_size: -; d_call: TRBD2; v_call: TRBV6-5; j_call: TRBJ2-1; cdr3_aa: CASRGGGVDYNEQFF; cdr3_nt: TGTGCCAGCAGGGGCGGGGGGGTTGACTACAATGAGCAGTTCTTC
clone_size: -; d_call: TRBD2; v_call: TRBV6-6; j_call: TRBJ2-1; cdr3_aa: CASGKLAGENNEQFF; cdr3_nt: TGTGCCAGCGGGAAACTAGCGGGGGAGAACAATGAGCAGTTCTTC
clone_size: -; d_call: TRBD1; v_call: TRBV6-5; j_call: TRBJ2-7; cdr3_aa: CASSYSGQGAYEQYF; cdr3_nt: TGTGCCAGCAGTTACTCCGGACAGGGAGCCTACGAGCAGTACTTC
clone_size: -; d_call: -; v_call: TRBV6-4; j_call: TRBJ2-2; cdr3_aa: CASSPRGEGTGELFF; cdr3_nt: TGTGCCAGCAGTCCGAGGGGGGAGGGCACCGGGGAGCTGTTTTTT
clone_size: few; d_call: -; v_call: TRBV30; j_call: TRBJ1-2; cdr3_aa: CAWNRVEGYTF; cdr3_nt: TGTGCCTGGAACAGGGTAGAAGGCTACACCTTC
clone_size: once; d_call: TRBD2; v_call: TRBV12-5; j_call: TRBJ2-1; cdr3_aa: CASGLALPTSGATNEQFF; cdr3_nt: TGTGCTAGTGGTTTGGCCCTACCGACTAGCGGGGCTACCAATGAGCAGTTCTTC
clone_size: -; d_call: -; v_call: TRBV28; j_call: TRBJ2-2; cdr3_aa: CASSFRSQTGELFF; cdr3_nt: TGTGCCAGCAGTTTCCGGTCCCAAACCGGGGAGCTGTTTTTT
clone_size: -; d_call: -; v_call: TRBV6-6; j_call: TRBJ1-5; cdr3_aa: CASSYSKPYSNQPQHF; cdr3_nt: TGTGCCAGCAGTTACTCGAAGCCGTATAGCAATCAGCCCCAGCATTTT
clone_size: -; d_call: TRBD1; v_call: TRBV28; j_call: TRBJ1-2; cdr3_aa: CASSSGQAIGYTF; cdr3_nt: TGTGCCAGCTCTTCCGGACAGGCGATTGGCTACACCTTC
clone_size: -; d_call: TRBD1; v_call: TRBV7-9; j_call: TRBJ1-6; cdr3_aa: CASSPTGMGSPLHF; cdr3_nt: TGTGCCAGCAGCCCGACAGGGATGGGTTCACCCCTCCACTTT
clone_size: -; d_call: -; v_call: TRBV15; j_call: TRBJ1-1; cdr3_aa: CAASPVGAEAFF; cdr3_nt: TGTGCCGCCAGCCCGGTAGGGGCCGAAGCTTTCTTT
clone_size: -; d_call: TRBD2; v_call: TRBV7-8; j_call: TRBJ2-7; cdr3_aa: CASSLASVGGLAGGREQYF; cdr3_nt: TGTGCCAGCAGCTTAGCGTCGGTGGGGGGACTAGCGGGAGGTAGAGAGCAGTACTTC
clone_size: medium-sized; d_call: -; v_call: TRBV6-5; j_call: TRBJ2-6; cdr3_aa: CASPRTLSGANVLTF; cdr3_nt: TGTGCCAGCCCCCGAACTCTCTCTGGGGCCAACGTCCTGACTTTC
clone_size: -; d_call: TRBD2; v_call: TRBV4-2; j_call: TRBJ2-4; cdr3_aa: CASSQGGGPDQYF; cdr3_nt: TGTGCCAGCAGCCAGGGGGGGGGTCCCGATCAGTACTTC
clone_size: -; d_call: TRBD1; v_call: TRBV28; j_call: TRBJ1-5; cdr3_aa: CASSLARDSHQPQHF; cdr3_nt: TGTGCCAGCAGTTTAGCCAGGGACAGCCATCAGCCCCAGCATTTT
clone_size: -; d_call: -; v_call: TRBV6-1; j_call: TRBJ1-2; cdr3_aa: CASTAGYGYTF; cdr3_nt: TGTGCCAGCACTGCGGGCTATGGCTACACCTTC
clone_size: -; d_call: TRBD1; v_call: TRBV6-5; j_call: TRBJ1-2; cdr3_aa: CASSLGDRGHGYPF; cdr3_nt: TGTGCCAGCAGCCTCGGAGACAGGGGACATGGCTACCCCTTC
clone_size: -; d_call: TRBD2; v_call: TRBV2; j_call: TRBJ2-2; cdr3_aa: CASKPLAGRNTGELFF; cdr3_nt: TGTGCCAGCAAACCCCTAGCGGGGAGGAACACCGGGGAGCTGTTTTTT
clone_size: -; d_call: TRBD1; v_call: TRBV27; j_call: TRBJ1-6; cdr3_aa: CASSPGQGGSPLHF; cdr3_nt: TGTGCCAGCAGCCCGGGACAGGGGGGTTCACCCCTCCACTTT
clone_size: -; d_call: TRBD2; v_call: TRBV6-1; j_call: TRBJ2-7; cdr3_aa: CASNSVPSGSEQYF; cdr3_nt: TGCGCCAGCAATTCTGTACCTAGCGGGAGCGAGCAGTACTTC
clone_size: -; d_call: -; v_call: TRBV11-2; j_call: TRBJ1-1; cdr3_aa: CASSHKQLVSPQNTEAFF; cdr3_nt: TGTGCCAGCAGCCATAAGCAATTGGTTTCACCTCAGAACACTGAAGCTTTCTTT
clone_size: -; d_call: -; v_call: TRBV30; j_call: TRBJ1-2; cdr3_aa: CAWSEQVRVIGYTF; cdr3_nt: TGTGCCTGGAGTGAGCAGGTCAGAGTTATTGGCTACACCTTC
clone_size: -; d_call: TRBD1; v_call: TRBV6-6; j_call: TRBJ2-2; cdr3_aa: CASSFGTGRLTGELFF; cdr3_nt: TGTGCCAGCAGCTTCGGGACAGGGAGGCTGACCGGGGAGCTGTTTTTT
clone_size: -; d_call: -; v_call: TRBV19; j_call: TRBJ1-1; cdr3_aa: CASSIAVNTEAFF; cdr3_nt: TGTGCCAGTAGTATTGCAGTGAACACTGAAGCTTTCTTT
clone_size: -; d_call: -; v_call: TRBV28; j_call: TRBJ2-1; cdr3_aa: CASSLSRGQFF; cdr3_nt: TGTGCCAGCAGTTTATCTCGCGGGCAGTTCTTC
clone_size: -; d_call: TRBD2; v_call: TRBV27; j_call: TRBJ2-1; cdr3_aa: CASSLGTSGKNEQFF; cdr3_nt: TGTGCCAGCAGTTTAGGGACTAGCGGGAAGAATGAGCAGTTCTTC
clone_size: -; d_call: TRBD1; v_call: TRBV7-9; j_call: TRBJ1-1; cdr3_aa: CASSDDRGEAFF; cdr3_nt: TGTGCCAGCAGCGATGACAGGGGTGAAGCTTTCTTT
clone_size: once; d_call: -; v_call: TRBV5-6; j_call: TRBJ2-7; cdr3_aa: CASSHGTFREQYF; cdr3_nt: TGTGCCAGCAGCCACGGGACATTCCGCGAGCAGTACTTC
clone_size: -; d_call: -; v_call: TRBV6-5; j_call: TRBJ2-6; cdr3_aa: CASSRDSSGANVLTF; cdr3_nt: TGTGCCAGCAGCCGAGACAGTTCTGGGGCCAACGTCCTGACTTTC
clone_size: -; d_call: TRBD1; v_call: TRBV7-9; j_call: TRBJ2-5; cdr3_aa: CASSSPLGQGGQTQYF; cdr3_nt: TGTGCCAGCAGCTCGCCACTAGGACAGGGGGGACAGACCCAGTACTTC
clone_size: -; d_call: -; v_call: TRBV9; j_call: TRBJ2-7; cdr3_aa: CASSVGQELYEQYF; cdr3_nt: TGTGCCAGCAGCGTAGGACAGGAACTCTACGAGCAGTACTTC
clone_size: once; d_call: TRBD1; v_call: TRBV2; j_call: TRBJ2-7; cdr3_aa: CASSEKWGTGDYEQYF; cdr3_nt: TGTGCCAGCAGTGAGAAGTGGGGGACAGGCGATTACGAGCAGTACTTC
clone_size: -; d_call: -; v_call: TRBV25-1; j_call: TRBJ2-7; cdr3_aa: CASSEPQNYEQYF; cdr3_nt: TGTGCCAGCAGTGAACCCCAAAACTACGAGCAGTACTTC
clone_size: -; d_call: -; v_call: TRBV18; j_call: TRBJ1-2; cdr3_aa: CASSPRAGSDTSYGYTF; cdr3_nt: TGTGCCAGCTCACCACGGGCCGGATCGGATACAAGTTATGGCTACACCTTC